These 8 T cell receptor beta chains were all obtained from the same sample, sequenced in a study of siplizumab effects on memory and regulatory T cells. Sequencing used immunoSEQ multiplex PCR; TCRdb keeps in-frame clones, though not all of them. The sample shows roughly 64,000 clones, roughly 97% of them seen only once. Material: naive CD8+ T cells sorted from blood. These receptors were collected from a human donor in good health.

V and J are TRBV5-6 and TRBJ2-7; 10 bases line up with TRBD1. CDR3 length: 15 residues. Germline assignment: CDR1 SGHDT and CDR2 YYEEEE. After removal of 4 bases from V and 5 bases from J, the junction contained 9 bases not matched to a gene. The CDR3 coding sequence is TGTGCCAGCAGCCCTGAGGGGGGACAGGGGAACGAGCAGTACTTC. It is translated as CASSPEGGQGNEQYF.

The chain combines TRBV13 with TRBJ2-2; D gene uncertain. The CDR3 length is 12 residues. V shed 2 bases and J shed 5 bases, with 3 bases lying between them. Germline CDR1 reads PRHDT; CDR2 reads FYEKMQ (reference sequence). CDR3 sequence reads: CASSLRTGELFF. CDR3 sequence (DNA): TGTGCCAGCAGCTTACGAACCGGGGAGCTGTTTTTT.

The V call is TRBV2, the J call TRBJ2-1, with 12 bases fitting TRBD1. From germline, CDR1 is SNHLY and CDR2 FYNNEI. CDR3 length: 14 residues. Trimming cost V 8 bases and J 6 bases; bases outside gene matches: 5. CDR3 protein: CASRGTGGLNEQFF. The CDR3 coding sequence is TGTGCCAGCCGCGGGACAGGGGGCCTCAATGAGCAGTTCTTC. The entire variable domain, with the rest obtained from reference TRBV2 and TRBJ2-1, is as follows: EPEVTQTPSHQVTQMGQEVILRCVPISNHLYFYWYRQILGQKVEFLVSFYNNEISEKSEIFDDQFSVERPDGSNFTLKIRSTKLEDSAMYFCASRGTGGLNEQFFGPGTRLTVL.

The V call is TRBV30, the J call TRBJ1-2, with D possibly being TRBD1 (5 bases). Trimming took off 2 bases at V and 3 bases at J, with 19 bases between the two ends. The CDR3 is 16 residues long. Germline V lookup: CDR1 GTSNPN, CDR2 SVGIG (reference sequence). The CDR3 coding sequence is TGTGCCTGGAGTCCCGGTACGTGGGGACCCGACTATGGCTACACCTTC. Protein product: CAWSPGTWGPDYGYTF.

The chain employs TRBV5-4 and TRBJ2-7; possibly TRBD2 for D (6 bases). Germline loops: CDR1 SGHNT, CDR2 YYREEE (reference sequence). With 4 bases removed from V and 3 bases from J, the gap between germline ends came to 14 bases. This CDR3 is built from 14 residues. The CDR3 sequence: CASSPSLGGYEQYF. CDR3 sequence (DNA): TGTGCCAGCAGCCCCTCCCTGGGGGGCTACGAGCAGTACTTC.

This chain joins TRBV9 and TRBJ1-2; TRBD1 matches at 7 bases. The CDR3 covers 13 residues. Germline-derived CDR1 and CDR2 are SGDLS and YYNGEE. Unmatched junction bases numbered 8, after V lost 4 bases and J lost 8 bases. CDR3 in amino acids: CASSPLQGLGYTF. CDR3 nucleotides: TGTGCCAGCAGCCCTCTACAGGGGTTGGGCTACACCTTC.

A single count supports this clone. The rearrangement uses TRBV4-1 and TRBJ2-7; 10 bases map to TRBD1. V shed 6 bases and J 7 bases; nucleotides not matched to a gene: 3. Per the germline V gene, CDR1 is MGHRA and CDR2 is YSYEKL. The CDR3 runs to 12 residues. CDR3 region: CASRGQGKEQYF. The CDR3 DNA reads as TGCGCCAGCAGGGGACAGGGGAAAGAGCAGTACTTC.

The genes are TRBV27 and TRBJ2-7; D unresolved. The germline CDR1 and CDR2 sequences are MNHEY and SMNVEV (reference sequence). CDR3 length equals 13 residues. Trimming took off 2 bases at V and 3 bases at J, with 8 bases between the two ends. This CDR3 reads CASSLTPRYEQYF. For the CDR3, the DNA is TGTGCCAGCAGTTTAACCCCCCGCTACGAGCAGTACTTC.